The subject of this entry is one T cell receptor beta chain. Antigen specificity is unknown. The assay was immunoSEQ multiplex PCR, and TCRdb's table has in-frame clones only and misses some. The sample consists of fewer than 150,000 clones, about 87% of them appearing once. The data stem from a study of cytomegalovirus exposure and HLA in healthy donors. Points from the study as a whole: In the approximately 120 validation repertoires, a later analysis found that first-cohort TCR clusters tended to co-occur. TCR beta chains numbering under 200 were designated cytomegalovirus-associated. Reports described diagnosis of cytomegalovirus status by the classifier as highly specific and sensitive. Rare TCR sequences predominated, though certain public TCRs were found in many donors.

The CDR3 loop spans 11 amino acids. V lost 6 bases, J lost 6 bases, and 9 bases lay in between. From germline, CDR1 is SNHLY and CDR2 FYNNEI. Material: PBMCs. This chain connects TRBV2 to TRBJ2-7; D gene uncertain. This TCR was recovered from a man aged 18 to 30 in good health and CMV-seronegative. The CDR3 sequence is CASRVVGEQYF. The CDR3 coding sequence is TGTGCCAGCAGGGTGGTCGGCGAGCAGTACTTC. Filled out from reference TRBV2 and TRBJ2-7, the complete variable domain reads EPEVTQTPSHQVTQMGQEVILRCVPISNHLYFYWYRQILGQKVEFLVSFYNNEISEKSEIFDDQFSVERPDGSNFTLKIRSTKLEDSAMYFCASRVVGEQYFGPGTRLTVT.